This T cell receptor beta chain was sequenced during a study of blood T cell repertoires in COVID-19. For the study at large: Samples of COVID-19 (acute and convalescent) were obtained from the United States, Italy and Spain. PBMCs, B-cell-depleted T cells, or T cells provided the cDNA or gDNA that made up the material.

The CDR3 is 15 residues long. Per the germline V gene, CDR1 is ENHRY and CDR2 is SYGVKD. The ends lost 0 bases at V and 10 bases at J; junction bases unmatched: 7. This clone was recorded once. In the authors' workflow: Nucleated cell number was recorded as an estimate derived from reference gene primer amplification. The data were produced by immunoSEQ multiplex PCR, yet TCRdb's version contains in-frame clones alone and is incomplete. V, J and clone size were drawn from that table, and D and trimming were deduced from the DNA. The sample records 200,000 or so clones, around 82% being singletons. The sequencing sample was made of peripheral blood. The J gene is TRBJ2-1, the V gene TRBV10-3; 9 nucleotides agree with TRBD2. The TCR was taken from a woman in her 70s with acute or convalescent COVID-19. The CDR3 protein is CAISESEVAGEEQFF. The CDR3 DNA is TGTGCCATCAGTGAGTCTGAGGTAGCGGGAGAGGAGCAGTTCTTC.